These 2 T cell receptor beta chains share one sample of origin, sequenced in a study of human T cells and chemical hapten exposure. The time point: patch test 1, 2 weeks after DPC sensitization. Noted treatment: therapeutic diphenylcyclopropenone sensitization with weekly scalp DPC. TCRdb re-called the RACE reads through MiXCR, storing one row per CDR3 protein. The profile shows roughly 120,000 distinct CDR3 sequences, about 12% of them singletons. The sequences come from whole blood, collected in connection with sensitization to the hapten diphenylcyclopropenone (DPC). These receptors were taken from a woman in her fifties or sixties with alopecia areata. Some clones in this sample may be carry-over from other donors' samples.

The V call is TRBV27, the J call TRBJ2-4; D is perhaps TRBD1 (6 bases). This CDR3 contains 15 residues. Germline-derived CDR1 and CDR2 are MNHEY and SMNVEV (reference sequence). Trimming took 4 bases from V and 5 from J, leaving 15 bases between them. DNA of the CDR3: TGTGCCAGCAGTTCCCTCAGGGGATTAGAAAACATTCAGTACTTC. The encoded protein is CASSSLRGLENIQYF.

In regard to this clonotype: One base away lies a much larger clone, so this may be a sequencing read error. The V and J genes are TRBV12-3 or TRBV12-4 and TRBJ2-7; D is possibly TRBD1 (6 bases). The CDR3 totals 14 residues. V shed 4 bases and J shed 2 bases, with 12 bases lying between them. In DNA form, the CDR3 reads TGTGCCAGCAGTTCGAGACAGGAAACCTACGAGCAGTACTTC. The encoded protein is CASSSRQETYEQYF.